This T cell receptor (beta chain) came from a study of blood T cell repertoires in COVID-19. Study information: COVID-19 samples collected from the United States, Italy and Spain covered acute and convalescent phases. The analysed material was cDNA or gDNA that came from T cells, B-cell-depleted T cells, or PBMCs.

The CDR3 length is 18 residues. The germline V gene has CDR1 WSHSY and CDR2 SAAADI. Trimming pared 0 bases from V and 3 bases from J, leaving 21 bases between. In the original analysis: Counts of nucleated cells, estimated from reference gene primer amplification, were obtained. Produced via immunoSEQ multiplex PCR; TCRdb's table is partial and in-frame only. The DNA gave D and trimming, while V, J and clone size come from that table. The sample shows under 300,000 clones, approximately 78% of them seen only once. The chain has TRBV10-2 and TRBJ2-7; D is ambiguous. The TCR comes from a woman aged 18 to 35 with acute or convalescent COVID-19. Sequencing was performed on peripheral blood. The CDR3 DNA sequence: TGCGCCAGCAGTGAGTCGACTCGGGTTTCTGAGAACTTCTACGAGCAGTACTTC. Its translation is CASSESTRVSENFYEQYF.